The sequence of this TCR beta chain was determined in a study of CD8+CD57+ T cells in acquired aplastic anemia. Study at large: Sorted CD4+ and CD8+ cells yielded 2.5 to 3.5 ug of DNA on average.

Concerning this clonotype: The target antigen is unknown. A read error is possible here, since a much larger clone lies one base away.

Study-wide results and caveats: Patient and control CD8+ Simpson's diversity was not significantly different. A set of 25 to 30 CD8+ CDR3 sequences was shared between patients and controls, and these sequences appeared highly expressed in patients.

CDR1 and CDR2 (germline): DFQATT, SNEGSKA (reference sequence). This CDR3 contains 17 residues. Trimming pared 0 bases from V and 0 bases from J, leaving 15 bases between. All patients picked for sequencing had shown, by flow cytometry, an expansion of CD8+CD57+ cells. Using genomic DNA as the template, TCR beta VDJ and CDR3 profiling was carried out. MiXCR was run by TCRdb on the reads, yielding one entry per CDR3 protein. The sample includes under 200,000 distinct CDR3 sequences, 47% of them seen just once. The chain has TRBV20-1 and TRBJ2-1; weak D call: TRBD2 (6 bases). The sequenced sample was sorted CD4+, CD8+, or CD8+CD57+ T cells (not recorded which) from PBMCs. This TCR derives from a human donor with aplastic anemia. CDR3 sequence reads: CSARDAGLKSSYNEQFF. The CDR3 nucleotides are TGCAGTGCTAGAGATGCGGGACTGAAAAGCTCCTACAATGAGCAGTTCTTC.